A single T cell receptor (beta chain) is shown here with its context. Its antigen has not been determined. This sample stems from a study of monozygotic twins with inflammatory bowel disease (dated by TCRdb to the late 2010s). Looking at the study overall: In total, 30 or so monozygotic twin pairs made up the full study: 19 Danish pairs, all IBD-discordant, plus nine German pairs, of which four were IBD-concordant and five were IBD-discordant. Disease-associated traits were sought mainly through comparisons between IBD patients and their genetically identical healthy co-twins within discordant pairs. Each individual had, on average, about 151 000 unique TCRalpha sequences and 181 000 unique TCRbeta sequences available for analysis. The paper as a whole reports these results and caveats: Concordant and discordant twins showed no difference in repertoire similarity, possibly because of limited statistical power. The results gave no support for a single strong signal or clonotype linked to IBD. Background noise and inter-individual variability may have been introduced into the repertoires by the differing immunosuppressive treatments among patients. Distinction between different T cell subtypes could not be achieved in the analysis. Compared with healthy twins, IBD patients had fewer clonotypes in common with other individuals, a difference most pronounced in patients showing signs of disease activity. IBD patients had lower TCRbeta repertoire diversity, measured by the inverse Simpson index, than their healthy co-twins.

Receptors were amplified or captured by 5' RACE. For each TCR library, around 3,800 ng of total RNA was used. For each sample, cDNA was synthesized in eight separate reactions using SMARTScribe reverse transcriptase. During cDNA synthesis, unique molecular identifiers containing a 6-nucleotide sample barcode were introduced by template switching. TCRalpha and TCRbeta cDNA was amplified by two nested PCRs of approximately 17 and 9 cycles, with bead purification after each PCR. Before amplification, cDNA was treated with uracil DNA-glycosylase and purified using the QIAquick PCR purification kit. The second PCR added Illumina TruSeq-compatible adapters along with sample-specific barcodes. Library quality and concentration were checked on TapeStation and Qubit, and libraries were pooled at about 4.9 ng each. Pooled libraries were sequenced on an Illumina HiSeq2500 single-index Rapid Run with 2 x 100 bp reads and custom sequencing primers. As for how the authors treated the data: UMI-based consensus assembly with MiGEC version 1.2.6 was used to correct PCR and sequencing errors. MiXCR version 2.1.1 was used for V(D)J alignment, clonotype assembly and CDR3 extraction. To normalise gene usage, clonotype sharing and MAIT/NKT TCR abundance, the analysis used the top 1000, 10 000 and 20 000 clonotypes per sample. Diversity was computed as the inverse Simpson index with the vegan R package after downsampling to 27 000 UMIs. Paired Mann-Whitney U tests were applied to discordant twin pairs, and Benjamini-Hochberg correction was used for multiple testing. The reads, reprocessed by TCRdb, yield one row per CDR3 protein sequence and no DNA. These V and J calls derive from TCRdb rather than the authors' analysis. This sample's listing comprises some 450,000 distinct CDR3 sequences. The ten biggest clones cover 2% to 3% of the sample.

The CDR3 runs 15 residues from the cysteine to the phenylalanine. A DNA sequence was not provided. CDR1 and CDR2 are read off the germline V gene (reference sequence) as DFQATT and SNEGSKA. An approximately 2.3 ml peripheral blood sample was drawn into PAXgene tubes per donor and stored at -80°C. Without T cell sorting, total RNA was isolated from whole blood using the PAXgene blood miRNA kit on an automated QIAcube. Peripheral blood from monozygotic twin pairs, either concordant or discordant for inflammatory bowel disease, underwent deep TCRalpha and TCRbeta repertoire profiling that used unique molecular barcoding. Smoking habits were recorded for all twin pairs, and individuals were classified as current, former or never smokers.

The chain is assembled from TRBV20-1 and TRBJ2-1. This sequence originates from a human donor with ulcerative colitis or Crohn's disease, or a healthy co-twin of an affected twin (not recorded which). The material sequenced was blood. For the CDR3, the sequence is CSARDPSGAYNEQFF.